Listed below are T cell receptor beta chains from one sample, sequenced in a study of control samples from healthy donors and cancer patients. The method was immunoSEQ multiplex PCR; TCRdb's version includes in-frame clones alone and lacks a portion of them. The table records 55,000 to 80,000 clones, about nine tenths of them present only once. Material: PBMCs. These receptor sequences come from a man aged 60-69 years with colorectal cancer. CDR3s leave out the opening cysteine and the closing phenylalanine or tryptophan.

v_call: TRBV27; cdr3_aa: ASSSQPVGDQPQH
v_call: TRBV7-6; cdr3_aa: ASSSYPSGVATYEQY
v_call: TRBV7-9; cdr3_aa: ASSLSGPWGYT
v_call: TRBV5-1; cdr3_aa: ASSLALAGLRTDTQY
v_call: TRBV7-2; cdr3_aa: ASSLTETNTGELF
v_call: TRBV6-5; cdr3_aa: ASSLRSKGEQF
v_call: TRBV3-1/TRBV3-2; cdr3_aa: ASSRGLAGGRADTQY
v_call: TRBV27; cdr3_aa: ASSLGFEQY
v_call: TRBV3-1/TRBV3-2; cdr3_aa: ASSSSRGQGYT
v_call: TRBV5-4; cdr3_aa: ASSLGVGDTQY
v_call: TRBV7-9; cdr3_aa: ASSSYLAQTGETQY
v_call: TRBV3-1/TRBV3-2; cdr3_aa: ASSQVRGGRETQY
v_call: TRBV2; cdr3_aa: AGRLSGDSPLH
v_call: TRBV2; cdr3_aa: ASTLLTSGTDTQY
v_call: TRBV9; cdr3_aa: ASSVAPTGDAEAF
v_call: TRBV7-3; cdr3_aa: ASSFGGNTEAF
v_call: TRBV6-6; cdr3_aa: ASSYSILAGEAF
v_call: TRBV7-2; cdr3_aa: ASSSDRVHGYT
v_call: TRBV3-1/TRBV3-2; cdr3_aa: ASSQVGNEQY
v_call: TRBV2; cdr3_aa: ASSSGSYSGNTIY
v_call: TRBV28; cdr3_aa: ASSRSGGGQREQY
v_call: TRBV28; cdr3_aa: ASSYLPGQGITEAF
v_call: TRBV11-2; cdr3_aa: ASSLAGHPSETQY
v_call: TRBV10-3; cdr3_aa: ATRQGAPGELF
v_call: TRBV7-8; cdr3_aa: ASSLGGLSYEQY
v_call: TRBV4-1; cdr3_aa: ASSQEAPRTGQISPLH
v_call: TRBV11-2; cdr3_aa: ASSRTSGGANTGELF
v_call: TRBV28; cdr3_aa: AITGGGWTEAF
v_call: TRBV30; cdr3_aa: AWSVDWSYT
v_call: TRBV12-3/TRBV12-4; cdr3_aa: ASSQRPGYEQY
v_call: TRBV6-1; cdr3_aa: ASSEVTSGGAEQF
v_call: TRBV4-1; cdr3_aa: ASSHAAGERFGGYT
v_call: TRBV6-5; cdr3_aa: ASSFSGEGDTQY
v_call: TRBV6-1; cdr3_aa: ASTEIENTEAF
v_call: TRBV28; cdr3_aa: ASSYRGGRTEAF
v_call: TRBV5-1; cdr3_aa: ASSVMGGLVEKLF
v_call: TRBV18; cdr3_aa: ASSHTTGLASVTGWRKYEQY
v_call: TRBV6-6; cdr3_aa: ASRRSGQGASYEQY
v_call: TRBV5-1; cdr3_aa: ASSLDSYSNYGYT
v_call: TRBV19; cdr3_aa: ASSIGRTKQETQY
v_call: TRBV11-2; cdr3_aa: ASSLHIEKLF
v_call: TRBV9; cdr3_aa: ASSARRNTEAF
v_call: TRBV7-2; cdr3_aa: ASSPTTGYGYT
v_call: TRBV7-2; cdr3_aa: ASSFQGGNTIY
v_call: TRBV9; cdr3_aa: ASSARGGTGPSNYGYT
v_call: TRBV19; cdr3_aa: ASSRRAGGRTGELF
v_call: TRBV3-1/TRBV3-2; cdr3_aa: ASTRQGAGYNEQF
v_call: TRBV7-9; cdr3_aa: ASSFGSGEKLF
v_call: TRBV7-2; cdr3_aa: ASSSGAGTGGQETQY
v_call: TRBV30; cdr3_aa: AWSWGGSGANVLT
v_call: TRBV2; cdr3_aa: ASSEAIAGLAGGTDTQY
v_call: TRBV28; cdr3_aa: ASWSGAISDTQY
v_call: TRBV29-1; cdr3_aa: SVEENEGTEAF
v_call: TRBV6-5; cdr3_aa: ASSGLRAGELF
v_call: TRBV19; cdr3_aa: ATRSASTDTQY
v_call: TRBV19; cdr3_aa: ASSMSARHYNEQF
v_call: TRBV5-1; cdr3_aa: ASSLGGELNGYT
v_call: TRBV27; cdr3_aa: ASSLAGGYEQY
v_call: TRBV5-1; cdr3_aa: ASSLGQGLDTQY